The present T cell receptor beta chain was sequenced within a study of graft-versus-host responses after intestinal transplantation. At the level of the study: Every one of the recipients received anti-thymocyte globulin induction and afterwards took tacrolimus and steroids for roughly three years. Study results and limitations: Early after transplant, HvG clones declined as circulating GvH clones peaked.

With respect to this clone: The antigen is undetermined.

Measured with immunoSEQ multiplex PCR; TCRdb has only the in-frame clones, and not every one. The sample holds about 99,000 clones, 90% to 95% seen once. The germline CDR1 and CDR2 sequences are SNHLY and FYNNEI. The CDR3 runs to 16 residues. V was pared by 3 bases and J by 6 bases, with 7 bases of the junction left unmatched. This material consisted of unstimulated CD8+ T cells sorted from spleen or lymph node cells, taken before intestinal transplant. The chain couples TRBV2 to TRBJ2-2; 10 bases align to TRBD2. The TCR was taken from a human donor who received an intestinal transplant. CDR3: CASSDRSGGAPGELFF. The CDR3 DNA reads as TGTGCCAGCAGTGATCGGAGCGGGGGGGCCCCCGGGGAGCTGTTTTTT.